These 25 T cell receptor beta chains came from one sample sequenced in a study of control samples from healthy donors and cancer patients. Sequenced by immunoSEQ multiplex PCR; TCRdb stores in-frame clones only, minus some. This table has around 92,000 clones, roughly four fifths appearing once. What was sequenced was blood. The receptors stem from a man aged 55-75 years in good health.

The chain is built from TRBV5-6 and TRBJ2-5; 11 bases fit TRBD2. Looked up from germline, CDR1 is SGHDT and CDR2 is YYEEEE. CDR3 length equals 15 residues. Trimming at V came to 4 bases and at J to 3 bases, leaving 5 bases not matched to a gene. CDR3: CASSLTSGGEETQYF. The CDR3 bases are TGTGCCAGCAGCCTCACTAGCGGGGGTGAAGAGACCCAGTACTTC.

CDR3 nucleotides: TGCAGCGTTGCTTCGCGGGGGGGATACAATGAGCAGTTCTTC. This gives the protein CSVASRGGYNEQFF. The chain employs TRBV29-1 and TRBJ2-1, with 9 positions matching TRBD2. The CDR3 length is 14 residues. The germline V gene has CDR1 SQVTM and CDR2 ANQGSEA. The trim removed 4 bases at V and 4 bases at J, leaving 5 bases unmatched.

DNA for the CDR3: TGCAGCGTTGGGGGTGGGACCTACAATGAGCAGTTCTTC. Translated, it gives CSVGGGTYNEQFF. This chain uses TRBV29-1 with TRBJ2-1; D unclear. V lost 4 bases and J 2 bases, leaving 9 bases between the germline ends. Germline V gene lookup returns CDR1 SQVTM and CDR2 ANQGSEA. The CDR3 spans 13 residues.

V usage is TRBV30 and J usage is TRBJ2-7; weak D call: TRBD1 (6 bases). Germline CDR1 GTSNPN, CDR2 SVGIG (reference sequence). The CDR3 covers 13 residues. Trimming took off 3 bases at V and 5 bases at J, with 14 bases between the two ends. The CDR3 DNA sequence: TGTGCCTGGAGCTCGGGACAATGGGACGAGCAGTACTTC. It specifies CAWSSGQWDEQYF. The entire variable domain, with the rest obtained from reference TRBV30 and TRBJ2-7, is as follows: SQTIHQWPATLVQPVGSPLSLECTVEGTSNPNLYWYRQAAGRGLQLLFYSVGIGQISSEVPQNLSASRPQDRQFILSSKKLLLSDSGFYLCAWSSGQWDEQYFGPGTRLTVT.

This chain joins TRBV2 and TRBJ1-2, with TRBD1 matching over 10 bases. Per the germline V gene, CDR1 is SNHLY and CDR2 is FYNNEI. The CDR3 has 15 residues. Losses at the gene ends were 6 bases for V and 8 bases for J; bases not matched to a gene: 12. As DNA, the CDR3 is TGTGCCAGCAGACCTGGGACAGGGGATCTGTTCGGCTACACCTTC. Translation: CASRPGTGDLFGYTF.

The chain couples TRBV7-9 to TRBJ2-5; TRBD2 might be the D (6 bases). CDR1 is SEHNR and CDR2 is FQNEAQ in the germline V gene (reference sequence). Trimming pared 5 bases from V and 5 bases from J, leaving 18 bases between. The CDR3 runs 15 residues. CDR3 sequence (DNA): TGTGCCAGCAGCCCCGAGGAGGGGCGGCCGGAGACCCAGTACTTC. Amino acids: CASSPEEGRPETQYF.

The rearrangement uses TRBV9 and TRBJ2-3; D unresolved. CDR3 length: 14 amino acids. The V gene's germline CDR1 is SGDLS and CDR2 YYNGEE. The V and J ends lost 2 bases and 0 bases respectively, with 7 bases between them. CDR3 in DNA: TGTGCCAGCAGCGTGGTAACAAGCACAGATACGCAGTATTTT. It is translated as CASSVVTSTDTQYF.

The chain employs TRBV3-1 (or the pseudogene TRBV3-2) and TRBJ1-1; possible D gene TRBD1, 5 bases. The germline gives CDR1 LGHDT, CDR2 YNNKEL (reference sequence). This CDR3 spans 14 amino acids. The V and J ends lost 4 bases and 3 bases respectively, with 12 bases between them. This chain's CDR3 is CASSRGGMYTEAFF. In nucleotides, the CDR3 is TGTGCCAGCAGCCGGGGGGGGATGTACACTGAAGCTTTCTTT.

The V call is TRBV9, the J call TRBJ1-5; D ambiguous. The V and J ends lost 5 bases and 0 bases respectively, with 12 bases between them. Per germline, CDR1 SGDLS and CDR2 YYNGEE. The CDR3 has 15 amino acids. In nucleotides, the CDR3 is TGTGCCAGCAGTCCTACACCGACTAGCAATCAGCCCCAGCATTTT. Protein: CASSPTPTSNQPQHF.

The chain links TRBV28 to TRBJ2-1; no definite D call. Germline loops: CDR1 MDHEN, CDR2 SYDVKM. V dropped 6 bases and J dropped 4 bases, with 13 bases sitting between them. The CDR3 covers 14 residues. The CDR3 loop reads CASRGRLSYNEQFF. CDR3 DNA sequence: TGTGCCAGCAGAGGCAGATTAAGTTACAATGAGCAGTTCTTC.

CDR3 protein: CASGLRSGTGSGNTIYF. The CDR3 bases are TGCGCCAGCGGACTACGAAGCGGGACAGGGTCCGGAAACACCATATATTTT. This sequence joins TRBV5-1 and TRBJ1-3, with TRBD1 matching 9 bases. Germline V gives CDR1 SGHRS, CDR2 YFSETQ. The CDR3 contains 17 residues. V lost 7 bases and J lost 4; bases outside the gene matches: 15. Variable domain in full (rest from reference TRBV5-1 and TRBJ1-3): KAGVTQTPRYLIKTRGQQVTLSCSPISGHRSVSWYQQTPGQGLQFLFEYFSETQRNKGNFPGRFSGRQFSNSRSEMNVSTLELGDSALYLCASGLRSGTGSGNTIYFGEGSWLTVV.

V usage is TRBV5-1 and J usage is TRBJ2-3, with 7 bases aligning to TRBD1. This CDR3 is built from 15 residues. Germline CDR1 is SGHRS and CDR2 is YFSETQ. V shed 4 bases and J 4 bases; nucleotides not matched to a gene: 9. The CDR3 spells CASSGGQEVADTQYF. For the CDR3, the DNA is TGCGCCAGCAGCGGCGGACAGGAGGTGGCAGATACGCAGTATTTT.

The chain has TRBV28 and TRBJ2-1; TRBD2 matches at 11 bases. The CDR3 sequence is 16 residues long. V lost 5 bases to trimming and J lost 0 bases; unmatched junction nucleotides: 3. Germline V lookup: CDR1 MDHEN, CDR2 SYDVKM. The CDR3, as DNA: TGTGCCAGCAGTAACCTAGCGGGAGGCTCCTACAATGAGCAGTTCTTC. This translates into CASSNLAGGSYNEQFF.

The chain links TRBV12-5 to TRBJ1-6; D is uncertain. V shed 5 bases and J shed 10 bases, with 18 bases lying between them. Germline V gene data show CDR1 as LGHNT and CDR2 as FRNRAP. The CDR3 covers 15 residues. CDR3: CASGTPGTGKSPLHF. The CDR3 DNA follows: TGTGCTAGTGGTACGCCAGGCACGGGGAAGTCACCCCTCCACTTT. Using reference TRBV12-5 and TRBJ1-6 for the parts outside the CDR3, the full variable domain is DARVTQTPRHKVTEMGQEVTMRCQPILGHNTVFWYRQTMMQGLELLAYFRNRAPLDDSGMPKDRFSAEMPDATLATLKIQPSEPRDSAVYFCASGTPGTGKSPLHFGNGTRLTVT.

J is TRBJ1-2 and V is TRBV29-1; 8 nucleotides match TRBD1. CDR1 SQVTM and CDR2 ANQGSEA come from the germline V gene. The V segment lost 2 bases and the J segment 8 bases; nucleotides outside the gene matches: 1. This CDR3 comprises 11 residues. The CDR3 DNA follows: TGCAGCGTTGAAACAGGGGGAGGCTACACCTTC. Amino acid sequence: CSVETGGGYTF.

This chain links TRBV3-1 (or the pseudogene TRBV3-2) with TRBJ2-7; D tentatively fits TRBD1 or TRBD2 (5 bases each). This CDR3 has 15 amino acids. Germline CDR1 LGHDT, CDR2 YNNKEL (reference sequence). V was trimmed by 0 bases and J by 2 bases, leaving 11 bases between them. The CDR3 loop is CASSQDWGNTYEQYF. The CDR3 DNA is TGTGCCAGCAGCCAAGATTGGGGGAACACCTACGAGCAGTACTTC.

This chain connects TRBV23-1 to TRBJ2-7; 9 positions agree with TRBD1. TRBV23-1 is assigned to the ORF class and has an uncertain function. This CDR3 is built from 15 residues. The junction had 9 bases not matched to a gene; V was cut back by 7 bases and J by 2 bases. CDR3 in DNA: TGCGCCAGCACTAAACCGGGACAGGGAGCCTACGAGCAGTACTTC. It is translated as CASTKPGQGAYEQYF.

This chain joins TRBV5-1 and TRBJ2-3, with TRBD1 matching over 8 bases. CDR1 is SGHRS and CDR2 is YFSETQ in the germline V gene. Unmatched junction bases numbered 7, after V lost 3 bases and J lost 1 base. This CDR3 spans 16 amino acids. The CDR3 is CASSWDMTGGTDTQYF. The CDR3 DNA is TGCGCCAGCAGCTGGGACATGACAGGGGGCACAGATACGCAGTATTTT.

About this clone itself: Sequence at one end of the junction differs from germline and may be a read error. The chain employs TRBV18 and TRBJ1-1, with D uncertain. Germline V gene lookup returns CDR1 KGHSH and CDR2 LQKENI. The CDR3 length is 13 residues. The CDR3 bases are TGTGCCAGCTCACCACCTTACAACAGTGAAGCTTTCTTT. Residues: CASSPPYNSEAFF.

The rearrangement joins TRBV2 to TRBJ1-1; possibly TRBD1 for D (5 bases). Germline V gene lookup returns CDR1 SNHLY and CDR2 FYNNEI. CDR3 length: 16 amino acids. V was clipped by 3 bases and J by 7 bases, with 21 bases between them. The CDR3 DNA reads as TGTGCCAGCAGTGATCGTGGGGGAATACACACTCTTGAAGCTTTCTTT. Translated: CASSDRGGIHTLEAFF.

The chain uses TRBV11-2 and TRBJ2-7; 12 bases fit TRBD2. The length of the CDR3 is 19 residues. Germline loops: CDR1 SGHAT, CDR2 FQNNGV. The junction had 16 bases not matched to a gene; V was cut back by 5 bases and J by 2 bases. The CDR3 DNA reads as TGTGCCAGCAGCCCTGCCGCGGCCCGACTAGCGGGAGACCCCTACGAGCAGTACTTC. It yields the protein CASSPAAARLAGDPYEQYF.

CDR3 nucleotide sequence: TGTGCCAGCCTATCAGGGGCCGAGAACTATGGCTACACCTTC. This encodes CASLSGAENYGYTF. The chain joins TRBV19 to TRBJ1-2; tentative D call: TRBD1 (6 bases). The CDR3 sequence is 14 residues long. Looked up from germline, CDR1 is LNHDA and CDR2 is SQIVND (reference sequence). The ends were cut back, 9 bases at V and 2 bases at J, with 16 bases in the middle.

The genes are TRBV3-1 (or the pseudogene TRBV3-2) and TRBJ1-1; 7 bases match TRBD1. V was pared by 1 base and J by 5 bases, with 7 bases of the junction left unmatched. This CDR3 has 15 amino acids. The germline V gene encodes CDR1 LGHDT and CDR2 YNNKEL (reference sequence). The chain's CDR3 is CASSQAEGARTEAFF. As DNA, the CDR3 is TGTGCCAGCAGCCAAGCGGAGGGGGCGCGGACTGAAGCTTTCTTT.

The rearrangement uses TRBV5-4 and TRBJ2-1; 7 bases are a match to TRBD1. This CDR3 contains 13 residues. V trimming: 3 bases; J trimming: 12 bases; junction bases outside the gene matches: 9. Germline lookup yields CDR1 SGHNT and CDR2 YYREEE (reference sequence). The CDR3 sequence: CASSSPAGGTQFF. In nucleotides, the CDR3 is TGTGCCAGCAGCTCGCCCGCAGGGGGTACGCAGTTCTTC.

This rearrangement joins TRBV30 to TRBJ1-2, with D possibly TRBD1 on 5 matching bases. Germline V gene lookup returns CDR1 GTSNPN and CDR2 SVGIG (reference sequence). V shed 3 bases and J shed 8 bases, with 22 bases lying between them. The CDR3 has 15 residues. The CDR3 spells CAWSQRRLPGGGYTF. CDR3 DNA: TGTGCCTGGAGCCAACGCCGTCTTCCCGGGGGAGGCTACACCTTC. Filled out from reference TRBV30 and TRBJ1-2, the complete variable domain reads SQTIHQWPATLVQPVGSPLSLECTVEGTSNPNLYWYRQAAGRGLQLLFYSVGIGQISSEVPQNLSASRPQDRQFILSSKKLLLSDSGFYLCAWSQRRLPGGGYTFGSGTRLTVV.